Here is one TCR beta chain with its context. Its antigen is undetermined. TCR beta CDR3 sequences were amplified from RNA transcripts. When the TCR CDR3 underwent first-round RT-PCR, the HTBI primer set was used. TCRdb re-derived calls from the multiplex PCR reads in MiXCR, one entry per CDR3 protein. The profile shows hundreds of thousands of distinct CDR3 sequences, just under 20% of them singletons. This entry belongs to a study of T cells in Graves' hyperthyroidism and ophthalmopathy. Notes on the study in general: Most clonotypes expanded in the thyroid (above 0.001) were also present in blood. By a 13 V-J model, ophthalmopathy was set apart from stable hyperthyroidism.

Active moderate-to-severe ophthalmopathy, Clinical Activity Score at least 3, NOSPECS at least 4, under 3 months' duration. Patients were excluded for uncontrolled infection, other autoimmune disease, pregnancy or lactation. Sequenced sample: blood. The clonotype comes from a man between 40 and 49 years old with Graves' ophthalmopathy.

The CDR3 protein is CASSPTATQAFF. For the CDR3, the DNA is TGTGCCAGCTCACCGACGGCCACCCAAGCTTTCTTT. The chain links TRBV18 to TRBJ1-1, with no clear D. The CDR3 runs to 12 residues. The V gene's germline CDR1 is KGHSH and CDR2 LQKENI. Trimming pared 3 bases from V and 9 bases from J, leaving 11 bases between.